This TCR beta chain was found in a study of blood T cell repertoires in COVID-19. The overall study: The United States, Italy and Spain supplied acute and convalescent COVID-19 samples.

The count of this clone is one. Germline V gene lookup returns CDR1 MDHEN and CDR2 SYDVKM. V lost 5 bases, J lost 0 bases, and 9 bases stayed unmatched. The CDR3 runs 16 residues. The table came from immunoSEQ multiplex PCR; TCRdb's copy has only in-frame clones and leaves some out. This table holds about 200,000 clones, approximately 85% found once. J is TRBJ2-5 and V is TRBV28, with 7 bases aligning to TRBD1. The sequence derives from a human donor with active or convalescent COVID-19. The donor label of this sample is uncertain. Sequenced: peripheral blood. The CDR3 nucleotides read TGTGCCAGCAGTCATCCGGGACAGACATACCAAGAGACCCAGTACTTC. It is translated as CASSHPGQTYQETQYF.